This T cell receptor (beta chain) was sequenced during a study of beta chain features in type 1 diabetes. As for the study in general: Age and gender were similar between patients and healthy donors, as were cell yields. General observations from the study: Significant though moderate, a shortening of TCRB CDR3s appeared in all four CD4+ subsets of Type 1 diabetes patients.

Sequenced material consisted of expressed TCRB transcripts (all of the isolated RNA was reverse transcribed). Clones were sequenced by immunoSEQ multiplex PCR, and TCRdb holds only the in-frame ones, with some missing. The sample records over 650,000 clones, roughly an eighth being singletons. The CDR3 is made up of 15 amino acids. V was trimmed by 5 bases and J by 0 bases, leaving 11 bases between them. The V gene's germline CDR1 is MNHEY and CDR2 SVGAGI. Note on this clone: Its antigen is as yet unknown.

The TCR was taken from a man between 18 and 35 years old with type 1 diabetes. The sequenced sample consisted of naive CD4+ T cells from blood. The chain employs TRBV6-5 and TRBJ2-1, with D possibly matching TRBD2 (6 bases). The CDR3 DNA reads as TGTGCCAGCAGTCCGGGACTTACCTCCTACAATGAGCAGTTCTTC. This translates into CASSPGLTSYNEQFF.